A single sample gave rise to the 18 T cell receptor beta chains below, sequenced in a study of cytomegalovirus exposure and HLA in healthy donors. The PCR was carried out with 60 Vbeta primers and 13 Jbeta primers. Sequencing was performed with immunoSEQ multiplex PCR; in TCRdb, only in-frame clones are kept and a portion is missing. This sample has about 160,000 clones, with 75% to 85% found just once. The sample consisted of PBMCs. The receptors stem from a girl between 2 and 10 years old in good health and CMV-seropositive.

The V call is TRBV28, the J call TRBJ2-7; the match to TRBD1 covers 9 bases. CDR1 MDHEN and CDR2 SYDVKM come from the germline V gene. The CDR3 extends over 16 amino acids. The V segment lost 1 base and the J segment 5 bases; nucleotides outside the gene matches: 9. The CDR3, as DNA: TGTGCCAGCAGTTTATTAGGGACAGGGACTATCAACGAGCAGTACTTC. Translated, it gives CASSLLGTGTINEQYF.

This clone was detected only a few times. The chain couples TRBV9 to TRBJ2-5; a weak D match, TRBD2 (6 bases). CDR1 is SGDLS, CDR2 YYNGEE, per germline. The CDR3 runs 14 residues. Trimming removed 2 bases at V and 1 base at J, with 9 bases between. In DNA, the CDR3 is TGTGCCAGCAGCGTTGGGAGGCTCCAAGAGACCCAGTACTTC. Translation gives CASSVGRLQETQYF.

V and J are TRBV4-2 and TRBJ1-1, with 7 bases matching TRBD1. After removal of 4 bases from V and 2 bases from J, the junction contained 7 bases not matched to a gene. From germline, CDR1 is LGHNA and CDR2 YNFKEQ. This CDR3 has 15 residues. In nucleotides, the CDR3 is TGTGCCAGCAGCCCCGGGCAGGGGGGAAACACTGAAGCTTTCTTT. Protein product: CASSPGQGGNTEAFF.

The chain employs TRBV10-1 and TRBJ1-4, with unresolved D. From germline, CDR1 is WNHNN and CDR2 SYGVQD (reference sequence). V lost 2 bases and J lost 6, with 16 bases in between. CDR3 size: 16 residues. The chain's CDR3 is CASSEKVRQEDEKLFF. In nucleotides, the CDR3 is TGCGCCAGCAGTGAGAAGGTTAGGCAGGAGGATGAAAAACTGTTTTTT.

The chain recombines TRBV30 with TRBJ2-1, with 7 bases aligning to TRBD2. This CDR3 spans 13 amino acids. V was pared by 8 bases and J by 1 base, with 5 bases of the junction left unmatched. In germline, CDR1 is GTSNPN, CDR2 SVGIG (reference sequence). This CDR3 reads CAASSGSYNEQFF. In nucleotides, the CDR3 is TGTGCCGCGTCTAGCGGATCCTACAATGAGCAGTTCTTC.

This clone was seen a handful of times. The V and J genes are TRBV6-6 and TRBJ1-3, with 9 nucleotides matching TRBD1. This CDR3 has 16 residues. Germline V gene sequence: CDR1 MNHNY, CDR2 SVGAGI (reference sequence). V was clipped by 5 bases and J by 0 bases; unmatched bases: 5. As DNA, the CDR3 is TGTGCCAGCAGTCCCCGACAGGGGGTCTCTGGAAACACCATATATTTT. Translation: CASSPRQGVSGNTIYF.

V gene TRBV13 combines with J gene TRBJ2-5; TRBD2 aligns across 9 bases. This CDR3 region has 15 residues. The V segment lost 5 bases and the J segment 5 bases; nucleotides outside the gene matches: 9. Germline assignment: CDR1 PRHDT and CDR2 FYEKMQ (reference sequence). Here the CDR3 reads CASSGLASSAETQYF. For the CDR3, the DNA is TGTGCCAGCAGCGGACTAGCGAGTAGCGCGGAGACCCAGTACTTC.

V and J are TRBV10-3 and TRBJ2-5; 8 bases fit TRBD1. The CDR3 has 15 amino acids. Germline CDR1 is ENHRY and CDR2 is SYGVKD. Trimming cost V 6 bases and J 5 bases; bases outside gene matches: 11. CDR3 nucleotide sequence: TGTGCCATCAGAGATGACAGGGGCTCGGTCGAGACCCAGTACTTC. Translating it yields CAIRDDRGSVETQYF.

Comments on this clone: Relative to the germline gene, one junction end is altered; a read error may explain this. This sample includes further DNA sequences coding for the same CDR3. The chain uses TRBV7-9 and TRBJ2-7, with D maybe TRBD2 (6 bases). The CDR3 runs 12 residues. The germline CDR1 and CDR2 sequences are SEHNR and FQNEAQ (reference sequence). Here the CDR3 DNA reads TGTTCCAGCAGCTTAGGGGCGGGAGAGCAGTACTTC. Encoded protein: CSSSLGAGEQYF.

V usage is TRBV30 and J usage is TRBJ2-7; 9 bases align to TRBD2. There are 13 residues in the CDR3. CDR1 GTSNPN and CDR2 SVGIG come from the germline V gene (reference sequence). The V and J ends lost 0 bases and 5 bases, in that order; junction bases with no gene match: 2. CDR3 region: CAWSVASGNEQYF. The CDR3 bases are TGTGCCTGGAGTGTTGCTAGCGGGAACGAGCAGTACTTC.

V and J are TRBV30 and TRBJ2-7; the D gene is possibly TRBD2 (6 bases). CDR3 size: 14 residues. With 5 bases removed from V and 3 bases from J, the gap between germline ends came to 17 bases. CDR1 is GTSNPN, CDR2 SVGIG, per germline (reference sequence). CDR3 bases: TGTGCCTGGGCGCGGGGCATCGGGAACTACGAGCAGTACTTC. Its protein is CAWARGIGNYEQYF.

The chain couples TRBV5-6 to TRBJ2-5, with D unresolved. The length of the CDR3 is 15 residues. CDR1 and CDR2 (germline): SGHDT, YYEEEE. V shed 2 bases and J shed 1 base, with 12 bases lying between them. CDR3 protein: CASSLSPTSQETQYF. Here the CDR3 DNA reads TGTGCCAGCAGCTTAAGCCCTACTTCCCAAGAGACCCAGTACTTC.

This clone was counted a single time. The chain couples TRBV6-5 to TRBJ2-1; TRBD1 agrees at 10 bases. Germline CDR1 reads MNHEY; CDR2 reads SVGAGI. This CDR3 spans 15 amino acids. Trimming removed 2 bases from V and 7 bases from J; junction bases left unmatched: 5. For the CDR3, the DNA is TGTGCCAGCAGTTACGCGACAGGGGGCTTAAATGAGCAGTTCTTC. Its protein is CASSYATGGLNEQFF.

The chain joins TRBV6-1 to TRBJ2-7; 9 nucleotides agree with TRBD2. CDR1 and CDR2 (germline): MNHNS, SASEGT. The CDR3 length is 16 residues. V dropped 4 bases and J dropped 7; count of bases not matched to a gene: 14. In nucleotides, the CDR3 is TGTGCCAGCAGTGGCGGAATTGTGCGGGAGGGAAGAGAGCAGTACTTC. It codes for CASSGGIVREGREQYF.

J is TRBJ2-3 and V is TRBV10-3; 8 nucleotides agree with TRBD1. CDR1 and CDR2 from the germline V gene are ENHRY and SYGVKD. V lost 11 bases and J lost 1; bases outside the gene matches: 8. This CDR3 region has 14 residues. The CDR3 region is CAARTGPGTDTQYF. DNA of the CDR3: TGTGCCGCCCGGACAGGGCCCGGCACAGATACGCAGTATTTT.

J is TRBJ1-2 and V is TRBV19; D is unresolved. The V gene's germline CDR1 is LNHDA and CDR2 SQIVND (reference sequence). V dropped 5 bases and J dropped 7 bases, with 14 bases sitting between them. The CDR3 has 13 residues. In nucleotides, the CDR3 is TGTGCCAGTAGTTCCGGTGTGGGAGGTGGCTACACCTTC. Translating it yields CASSSGVGGGYTF.

The V and J genes are TRBV29-1 and TRBJ1-1; 10 bases fit TRBD1. Germline V gene sequence: CDR1 SQVTM, CDR2 ANQGSEA. There are 12 residues in the CDR3. V lost 6 bases, J lost 5 bases, and 3 bases stayed unmatched. The CDR3 region has the DNA TGCAGCGTGACAGGGGGCTGGACTGAAGCTTTCTTT. Protein sequence: CSVTGGWTEAFF.

The gene calls are TRBV5-1 and TRBJ2-1, with D possibly TRBD2 on 5 matching bases. Germline V gene sequence: CDR1 SGHRS, CDR2 YFSETQ. The germline V and J ends were trimmed by 2 bases and 6 bases, with 9 bases remaining between them. The CDR3 is 13 amino acids. The DNA for the CDR3 is TGCGCCAGCAGCTTACGGAGGTCCAATGAGCAGTTCTTC. It yields the protein CASSLRRSNEQFF.